The 21 T cell receptor beta chains below come from one sample, sequenced in a study of control samples from healthy donors and cancer patients. Data came from immunoSEQ multiplex PCR; TCRdb stores just in-frame clones and leaves some out. The sample includes about 110,000 clones, about nine tenths seen only once; the top ten take less than 9%. The sample was blood. The receptors derive from a woman younger than 30 in good health.

The CDR3 region has the DNA TGTGCCATCAGTGCGGGAAGCGGGAGTGGCACAGATACGCAGTATTTT. It codes for CAISAGSGSGTDTQYF. The J gene is TRBJ2-3, the V gene TRBV10-3; TRBD2 matches 8 bases. V was pared by 4 bases and J by 1 base, with 7 bases of the junction left unmatched. This CDR3 contains 16 residues. Germline V lookup: CDR1 ENHRY, CDR2 SYGVKD.

CDR3 in DNA: TGTGCCAGCAGCCCCAGGGTTCTAGCGGGGGCCGCCAAAGAGACCCAGTACTTC. It translates to CASSPRVLAGAAKETQYF. The V gene is TRBV7-2, the J gene TRBJ2-5; TRBD2 aligns across 10 bases. After removal of 5 bases from V and 3 bases from J, the junction contained 15 bases not matched to a gene. The CDR3 is 18 residues long. Germline loops: CDR1 SGHTA, CDR2 FQGNSA.

This rearrangement joins TRBV6-2 or TRBV6-3 to TRBJ2-5; no definite D call. CDR1 is MNHEY and CDR2 is SVGEGT in the germline V gene. V lost 6 bases, J lost 5 bases, and 13 bases lay in between. The CDR3 totals 13 residues. In DNA form, the CDR3 reads TGTGCCAGCAGCCCCCGGATTCTGGAGACCCAGTACTTC. Residues: CASSPRILETQYF.

The chain has TRBV15 and TRBJ1-1; no clear D. The V and J ends lost 1 base and 1 base respectively, with 19 bases between them. The CDR3 consists of 18 residues. CDR1 is LNHNV, CDR2 YYDKDF, per germline (reference sequence). CDR3 sequence reads: CATSRANTDRTKNTEAFF. CDR3 DNA sequence: TGTGCCACCAGCAGAGCTAACACAGATAGAACTAAGAACACTGAAGCTTTCTTT.

The gene calls are TRBV7-6 and TRBJ2-3, with a weak D call TRBD2 (6 bases). V gave up 4 bases and J gave up 11 bases, with 16 bases separating them. This CDR3 spans 13 amino acids. The germline V gene encodes CDR1 SGHVS and CDR2 FNYEAQ. The CDR3 spells CASSYPTGLRQYF. In nucleotides, the CDR3 is TGTGCCAGCAGCTACCCGACGGGACTTAGGCAGTATTTT. Full variable domain (remainder filled in from reference TRBV7-6 and TRBJ2-3): GAGVSQSPRYKVTKRGQDVALRCDPISGHVSLYWYRQALGQGPEFLTYFNYEAQQDKSGLPNDRFSAERPEGSISTLTIQRTEQRDSAMYRCASSYPTGLRQYFGPGTRLTVL.

V and J are TRBV9 and TRBJ2-5, with a tentative D call TRBD2 (5 bases). Trimming cost V 6 bases and J 0 bases, with 12 bases left between them. Germline V gene sequence: CDR1 SGDLS, CDR2 YYNGEE. This CDR3 contains 14 residues. CDR3 in amino acids: CASTRTAYQETQYF. The CDR3 DNA is TGTGCCAGCACGCGGACTGCTTACCAAGAGACCCAGTACTTC.

The V call is TRBV28, the J call TRBJ2-1; no definite D call. Trimming stripped 1 base from V and 12 bases from J, with 7 bases between. CDR3 length equals 11 residues. The germline V gene has CDR1 MDHEN and CDR2 SYDVKM. The CDR3 sequence is CASSLSLLQFF. The CDR3 nucleotides are TGTGCCAGCAGTTTATCACTACTGCAGTTCTTC. The full variable domain, with the rest looked up from reference TRBV28 and TRBJ2-1, is DVKVTQSSRYLVKRTGEKVFLECVQDMDHENMFWYRQDPGLGLRLIYFSYDVKMKEKGDIPEGYSVSREKKERFSLILESASTNQTSMYLCASSLSLLQFFGPGTRLTVL.

The V and J genes are TRBV18 and TRBJ2-2, with 7 bases lining up with TRBD1. Germline V lookup: CDR1 KGHSH, CDR2 LQKENI. With V trimmed by 3 bases and J by 4 bases, 2 bases remained unmatched. The CDR3 sequence is 14 residues long. CDR3 in DNA: TGTGCCAGCTCACCCCGGACAGGCACCGGGGAGCTGTTTTTT. Translation: CASSPRTGTGELFF.

The rearrangement links TRBV2 to TRBJ2-2; 9 nucleotides align to TRBD1. The trim removed 7 bases at V and 2 bases at J, leaving 5 bases unmatched. Per germline, CDR1 SNHLY and CDR2 FYNNEI. This CDR3 has 15 residues. CDR3 sequence: CASIGQGINTGELFF. CDR3 coding DNA: TGTGCCAGCATCGGACAGGGGATTAACACCGGGGAGCTGTTTTTT. Looking up the rest from reference TRBV2 and TRBJ2-2 gives the full variable domain: EPEVTQTPSHQVTQMGQEVILRCVPISNHLYFYWYRQILGQKVEFLVSFYNNEISEKSEIFDDQFSVERPDGSNFTLKIRSTKLEDSAMYFCASIGQGINTGELFFGEGSRLTVL.

The chain joins TRBV18 to TRBJ2-7, with 9 positions matching TRBD1. Losses at the gene ends were 7 bases for V and 5 bases for J; bases not matched to a gene: 6. CDR3 length equals 13 residues. Per germline, CDR1 KGHSH and CDR2 LQKENI. CDR3 loop: CASCAGTGNEQYF. The CDR3 DNA sequence: TGTGCCAGCTGTGCCGGGACAGGGAACGAGCAGTACTTC.

The V gene is TRBV9, the J gene TRBJ2-7, with a possible D match to TRBD2 (8 bases). V lost 7 bases and J 5 bases, leaving 31 bases between the germline ends. The CDR3 length is 18 residues. CDR1 and CDR2 from the germline V gene are SGDLS and YYNGEE. The CDR3 nucleotides are TGTGCCAGCTCAAAAACAGGGGCCAGCGGGAGCCCCTATGACGAGCAGTACTTC. Residues: CASSKTGASGSPYDEQYF.

This clone was found once. The chain employs TRBV30 and TRBJ2-5; 12 bases match TRBD2. V was pared by 2 bases and J by 0 bases, with 4 bases of the junction left unmatched. Germline V gives CDR1 GTSNPN, CDR2 SVGIG (reference sequence). This CDR3 has 16 residues. The CDR3 spells CAWSPWTSGDQETQYF. The DNA of the CDR3 is TGTGCCTGGAGTCCTTGGACTAGCGGGGACCAAGAGACCCAGTACTTC.

The chain combines TRBV7-9 with TRBJ2-1; possible D gene TRBD2, 5 bases. Germline assignment: CDR1 SEHNR and CDR2 FQNEAQ (reference sequence). CDR3 length equals 13 residues. Trimming pared 0 bases from V and 9 bases from J, leaving 9 bases between. The CDR3 DNA reads TGTGCCAGCAGCTTAGCGCTAGGGAGTGAGCAGTTCTTC. Encoded protein: CASSLALGSEQFF.

This chain uses TRBV2 with TRBJ1-4; unclear D gene. The CDR3 covers 15 residues. Germline CDR1 is SNHLY and CDR2 is FYNNEI. V gave up 5 bases and J gave up 2 bases, with 12 bases separating them. In nucleotides, the CDR3 is TGTGCCAGCAGTCAGATGGGGAGGACTAATGAAAAACTGTTTTTT. Protein sequence: CASSQMGRTNEKLFF.

V and J are TRBV30 and TRBJ1-4; no clear D. V was cut by 3 bases and J by 7 bases, with 9 bases left in between. The germline CDR1 and CDR2 sequences are GTSNPN and SVGIG (reference sequence). The CDR3 loop spans 12 amino acids. CDR3 loop: CAWRGGSEKLFF. The CDR3 region has the DNA TGTGCCTGGAGGGGTGGAAGTGAAAAACTGTTTTTT.

The chain uses TRBV7-9 and TRBJ2-7; 7 bases map to TRBD1. Losses at the gene ends were 1 base for V and 3 bases for J; bases not matched to a gene: 6. The CDR3 runs 15 residues. CDR1 and CDR2 from the germline V gene are SEHNR and FQNEAQ (reference sequence). This chain's CDR3 is CASSLVAGGRYEQYF. The CDR3 DNA follows: TGTGCCAGCAGCTTAGTGGCAGGGGGTCGCTACGAGCAGTACTTC.

The chain joins TRBV28 to TRBJ1-2; D unclear. Per the germline V gene, CDR1 is MDHEN and CDR2 is SYDVKM. This CDR3 contains 12 residues. V was cut by 8 bases and J by 0 bases, with 7 bases left in between. The CDR3 nucleotides read TGTGCCAGCCATTATGCTAACTATGGCTACACCTTC. Amino acid sequence: CASHYANYGYTF.

Regarding this clone: This CDR3 is also generated by other DNA sequences in the sample. The chain carries TRBV7-2 and TRBJ1-4; perhaps TRBD1 as D (5 bases). Germline V gene sequence: CDR1 SGHTA, CDR2 FQGNSA. V dropped 0 bases and J dropped 8 bases, with 7 bases sitting between them. CDR3 length: 13 residues. The DNA for the CDR3 is TGTGCCAGCAGCTTAGCCAGGGACGAAAAACTGTTTTTT. Its protein is CASSLARDEKLFF.

The V and J genes are TRBV5-4 and TRBJ2-5, with D unresolved. The V end lost 2 bases, the J end lost 5 bases, and 10 bases lay between the germline ends. CDR3 size: 13 residues. Per germline, CDR1 SGHNT and CDR2 YYREEE (reference sequence). The CDR3 DNA follows: TGTGCCAGCAGCTTTCCTTCGGCGGAGACCCAGTACTTC. This codes for CASSFPSAETQYF. Combining the CDR3 with reference TRBV5-4 and TRBJ2-5 gives the whole variable domain ETGVTQSPTHLIKTRGQQVTLRCSSQSGHNTVSWYQQALGQGPQFIFQYYREEENGRGNFPPRFSGLQFPNYSSELNVNALELDDSALYLCASSFPSAETQYFGPGTRLLVL.

The chain uses TRBV10-3 and TRBJ2-3, with TRBD2 matching over 8 bases. This CDR3 comprises 15 residues. The germline CDR1 and CDR2 sequences are ENHRY and SYGVKD. V trimming: 3 bases; J trimming: 0 bases; junction bases outside the gene matches: 2. CDR3 residues: CAISDSGDSTDTQYF. CDR3 DNA: TGTGCCATCAGTGATAGCGGGGATAGCACAGATACGCAGTATTTT.

This chain links TRBV27 with TRBJ1-5; 7 bases line up with TRBD1. The CDR3 length is 15 residues. Germline V lookup: CDR1 MNHEY, CDR2 SMNVEV (reference sequence). V dropped 6 bases and J dropped 4; count of bases not matched to a gene: 9. CDR3 bases: TGTGCCAGCAGGAGTGAGGGGGCCTATAATCAGCCCCAGCATTTT. This gives the protein CASRSEGAYNQPQHF.